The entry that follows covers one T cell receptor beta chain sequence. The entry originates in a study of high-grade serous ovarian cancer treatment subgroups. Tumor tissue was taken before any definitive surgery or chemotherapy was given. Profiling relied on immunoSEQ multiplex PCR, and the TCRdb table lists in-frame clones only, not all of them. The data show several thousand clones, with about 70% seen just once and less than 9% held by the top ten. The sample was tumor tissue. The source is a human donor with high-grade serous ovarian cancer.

CDR3 sequence: CASSYARGGGGELFF. CDR3 coding DNA: TGTGCCAGCAGTTACGCACGCGGGGGGGGCGGGGAGCTGTTTTTT. The J gene is TRBJ2-2, the V gene TRBV6-6; 9 bases align to TRBD2. The CDR3 length is 15 residues. J gave up 7 bases and V 2 bases, and 5 bases lay outside the gene matches. Germline V gene sequence: CDR1 MNHNY, CDR2 SVGAGI (reference sequence).